This TCR beta chain was found in a study of blood T cell repertoires in COVID-19. Sequencing used immunoSEQ multiplex PCR; TCRdb keeps in-frame clones, though not all of them. This table holds approximately 440,000 clones, roughly 88% found once. The TCR originated in a man aged 18-30 years who had recovered from COVID-19. Sequencing used PBMCs or T cells enriched from blood (not recorded which).

The chain's CDR3 is CASSVPAAPHEQYF. CDR3 nucleotide sequence: TGCGCCAGCAGTGTGCCAGCGGCCCCCCACGAGCAGTACTTC. V and J are TRBV10-1 and TRBJ2-7; tentatively, D is TRBD2 (5 bases). From germline, CDR1 is WNHNN and CDR2 SYGVQD (reference sequence). Trimming shortened V by 4 bases and J by 5 bases, and 15 bases separated the two germline ends. The CDR3 loop spans 14 amino acids.